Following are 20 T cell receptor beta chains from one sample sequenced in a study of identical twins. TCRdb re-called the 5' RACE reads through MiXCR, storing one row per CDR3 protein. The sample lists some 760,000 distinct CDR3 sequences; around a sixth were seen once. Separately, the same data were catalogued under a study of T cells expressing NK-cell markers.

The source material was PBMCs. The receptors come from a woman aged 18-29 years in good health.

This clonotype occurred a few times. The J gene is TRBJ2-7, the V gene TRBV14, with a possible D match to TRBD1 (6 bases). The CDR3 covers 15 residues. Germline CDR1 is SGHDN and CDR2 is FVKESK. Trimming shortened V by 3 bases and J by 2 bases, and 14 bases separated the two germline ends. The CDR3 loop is CASSQSGTKTYEQYF. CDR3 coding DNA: TGTGCCAGCAGCCAGTCCGGGACAAAGACCTACGAGCAGTACTTC.

The CDR3 reads CASSERGLSYEQYF. The CDR3 DNA reads as TGTGCCAGCAGTGAAAGGGGGCTCTCCTACGAGCAGTACTTC. J is TRBJ2-7 and V is TRBV2; 7 bases agree with TRBD1. Germline trimming cut 2 bases from V and 0 bases from J; bases unmatched to any gene: 1. Germline lookup yields CDR1 SNHLY and CDR2 FYNNEI. This CDR3 is built from 14 residues. The full variable domain, in which reference TRBV2 and TRBJ2-7 provide the parts outside the CDR3, is EPEVTQTPSHQVTQMGQEVILRCVPISNHLYFYWYRQILGQKVEFLVSFYNNEISEKSEIFDDQFSVERPDGSNFTLKIRSTKLEDSAMYFCASSERGLSYEQYFGPGTRLTVT.

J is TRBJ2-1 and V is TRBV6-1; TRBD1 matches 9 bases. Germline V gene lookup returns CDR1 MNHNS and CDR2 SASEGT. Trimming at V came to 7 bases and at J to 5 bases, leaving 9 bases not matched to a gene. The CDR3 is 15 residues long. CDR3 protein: CASKTGTGRNNEQFF. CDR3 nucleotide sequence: TGTGCCAGCAAAACCGGGACAGGGAGGAACAATGAGCAGTTCTTC.

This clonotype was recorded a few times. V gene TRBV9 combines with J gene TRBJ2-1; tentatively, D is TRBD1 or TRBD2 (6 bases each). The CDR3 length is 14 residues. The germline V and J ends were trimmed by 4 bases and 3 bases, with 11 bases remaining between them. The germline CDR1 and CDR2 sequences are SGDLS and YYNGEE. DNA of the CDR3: TGTGCCAGCAGCCCGGAGGGGGACTACAATGAGCAGTTCTTC. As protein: CASSPEGDYNEQFF.

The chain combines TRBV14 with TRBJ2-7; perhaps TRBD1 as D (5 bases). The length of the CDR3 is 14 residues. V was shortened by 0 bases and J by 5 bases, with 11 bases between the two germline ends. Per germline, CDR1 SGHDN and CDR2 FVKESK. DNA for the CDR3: TGTGCCAGCAGCCAAGACCCCTGGGGCCACGAGCAGTACTTC. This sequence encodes CASSQDPWGHEQYF.

CDR3 DNA sequence: TGCAGCGCCCTTCAGGACAGGGGGGATTATGGCTACACCTTC. Translation gives CSALQDRGDYGYTF. The V and J genes are TRBV29-1 and TRBJ1-2, with TRBD1 matching 10 bases. V lost 7 bases to trimming and J lost 5 bases; unmatched junction nucleotides: 10. The CDR3 loop spans 14 amino acids. Germline V gene sequence: CDR1 SQVTM, CDR2 ANQGSEA.

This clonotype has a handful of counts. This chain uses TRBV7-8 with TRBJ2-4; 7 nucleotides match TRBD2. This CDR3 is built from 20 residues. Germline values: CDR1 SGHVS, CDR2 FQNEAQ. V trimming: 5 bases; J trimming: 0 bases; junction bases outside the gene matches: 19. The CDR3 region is CASSLQPGLAERLAKNIQYF. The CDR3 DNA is TGTGCCAGCAGCCTACAGCCGGGGCTAGCGGAAAGGCTAGCCAAAAACATTCAGTACTTC.

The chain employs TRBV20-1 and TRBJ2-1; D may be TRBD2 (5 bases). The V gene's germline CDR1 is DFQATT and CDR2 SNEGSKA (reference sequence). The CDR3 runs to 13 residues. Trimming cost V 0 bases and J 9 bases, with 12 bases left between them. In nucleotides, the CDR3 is TGCAGTGCTAGAGAGGGCTTTGGAGGTGAGCAGTTCTTC. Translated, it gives CSAREGFGGEQFF.

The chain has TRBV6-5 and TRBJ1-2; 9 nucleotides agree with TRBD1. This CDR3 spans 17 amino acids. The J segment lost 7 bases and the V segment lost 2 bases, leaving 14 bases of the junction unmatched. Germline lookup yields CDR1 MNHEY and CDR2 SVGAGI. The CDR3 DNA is TGTGCCAGCAGTTACCTAGGGACAGGGCGAGGGCCCGGTGGCTACACCTTC. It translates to CASSYLGTGRGPGGYTF.

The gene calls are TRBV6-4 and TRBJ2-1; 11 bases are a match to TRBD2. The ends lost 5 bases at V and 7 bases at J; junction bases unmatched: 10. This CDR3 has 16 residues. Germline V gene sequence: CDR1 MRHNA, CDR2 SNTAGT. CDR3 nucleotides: TGTGCCAGCAGTCGTTCAACTAGCGGGAGTAGGAATGAGCAGTTCTTC. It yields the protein CASSRSTSGSRNEQFF.

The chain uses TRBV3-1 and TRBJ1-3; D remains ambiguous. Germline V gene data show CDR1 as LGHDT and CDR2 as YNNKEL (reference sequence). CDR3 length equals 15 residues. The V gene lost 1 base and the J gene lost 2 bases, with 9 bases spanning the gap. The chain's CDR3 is CASSQASSPGNTIYF. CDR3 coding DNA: TGTGCCAGCAGCCAAGCCTCCTCGCCTGGAAACACCATATATTTT.

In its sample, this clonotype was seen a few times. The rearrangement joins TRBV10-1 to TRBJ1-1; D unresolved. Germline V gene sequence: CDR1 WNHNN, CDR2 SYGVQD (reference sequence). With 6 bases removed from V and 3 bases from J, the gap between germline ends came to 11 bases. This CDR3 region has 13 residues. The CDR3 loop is CASREDGDTEAFF. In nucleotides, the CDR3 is TGCGCCAGCAGAGAGGACGGGGACACTGAAGCTTTCTTT.

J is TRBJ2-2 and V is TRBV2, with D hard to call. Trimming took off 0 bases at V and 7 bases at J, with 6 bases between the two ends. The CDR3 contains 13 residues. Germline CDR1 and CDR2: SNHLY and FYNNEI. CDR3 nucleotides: TGTGCCAGCAGTGAAGCTGTCGGCGGGGAGCTGTTTTTT. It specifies CASSEAVGGELFF.

The CDR3: CSARRSGAVETQYF. The CDR3 DNA reads TGCAGTGCTAGAAGATCAGGGGCGGTGGAGACCCAGTACTTC. The J gene is TRBJ2-5, the V gene TRBV20-1, with D possibly TRBD1 on 6 matching bases. The V end lost 2 bases, the J end lost 5 bases, and 15 bases lay between the germline ends. The CDR3 sequence is 14 residues long. Germline V gene sequence: CDR1 DFQATT, CDR2 SNEGSKA (reference sequence).

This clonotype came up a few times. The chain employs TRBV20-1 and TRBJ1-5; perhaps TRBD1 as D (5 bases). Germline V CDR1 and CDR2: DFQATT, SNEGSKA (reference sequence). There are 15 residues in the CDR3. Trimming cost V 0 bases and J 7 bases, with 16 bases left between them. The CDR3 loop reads CSARDRQGRGQPQHF. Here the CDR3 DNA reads TGCAGTGCTAGAGATCGGCAAGGGAGGGGACAGCCCCAGCATTTT.

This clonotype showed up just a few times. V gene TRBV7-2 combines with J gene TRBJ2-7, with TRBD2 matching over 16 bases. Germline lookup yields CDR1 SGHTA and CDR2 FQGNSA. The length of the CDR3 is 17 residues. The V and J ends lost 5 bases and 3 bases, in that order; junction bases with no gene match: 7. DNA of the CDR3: TGTGCCAGCAGCCAGGGACTAGCGGGAGGGACTTTCTACGAGCAGTACTTC. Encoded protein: CASSQGLAGGTFYEQYF. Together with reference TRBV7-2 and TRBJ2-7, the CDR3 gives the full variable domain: GAGVSQSPSNKVTEKGKDVELRCDPISGHTALYWYRQSLGQGLEFLIYFQGNSAPDKSGLPSDRFSAERTGGSVSTLTIQRTQQEDSAVYLCASSQGLAGGTFYEQYFGPGTRLTVT.

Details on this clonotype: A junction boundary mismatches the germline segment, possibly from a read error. The CDR3 region is CSASNCGYTF. CDR3 bases: TGCAGTGCTTCCAACTGTGGCTACACCTTC. The chain employs TRBV20-1 and TRBJ1-2, with D hard to call. There are 10 residues in the CDR3. Germline loops: CDR1 DFQATT, CDR2 SNEGSKA (reference sequence).

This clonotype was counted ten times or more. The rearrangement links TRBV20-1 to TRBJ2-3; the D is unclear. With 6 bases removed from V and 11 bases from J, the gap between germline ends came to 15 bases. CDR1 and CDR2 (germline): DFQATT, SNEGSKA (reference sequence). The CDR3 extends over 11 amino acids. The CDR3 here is CSAPVPGGQYF. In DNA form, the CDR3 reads TGCAGTGCCCCGGTCCCGGGTGGGCAGTATTTT.

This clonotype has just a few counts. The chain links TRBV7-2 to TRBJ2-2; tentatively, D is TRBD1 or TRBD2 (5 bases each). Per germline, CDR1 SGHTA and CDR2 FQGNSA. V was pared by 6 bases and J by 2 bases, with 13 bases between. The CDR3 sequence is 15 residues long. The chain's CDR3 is CASRTGRRNTGELFF. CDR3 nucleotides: TGTGCCAGCAGGACGGGACGGCGAAACACCGGGGAGCTGTTTTTT.

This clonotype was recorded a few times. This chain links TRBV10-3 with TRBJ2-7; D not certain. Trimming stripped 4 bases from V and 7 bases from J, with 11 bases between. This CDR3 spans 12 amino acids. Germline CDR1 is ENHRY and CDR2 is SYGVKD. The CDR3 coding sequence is TGTGCCATCAGTGGCGAACTTGGAGAGCAGTACTTC. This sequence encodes CAISGELGEQYF.